The next 4 T cell receptor beta chains were all read from a single sample in a study of tumor-infiltrating lymphocytes in primary liver carcinoma. Scientists recovered RNA and DNA together from around 18-30 mg of unsorted bulk tissue. A primer in the constant region served to generate TCR beta cDNA from about 470 ng of total RNA. Libraries covering TCR beta were generated through three nested multiplex PCR rounds (using a slightly modified ARM-PCR). Both of the initial two PCR rounds ran for approximately 10 cycles and employed TRBV1-TRBV30 forward primers alongside a C-beta reverse primer. One entry per CDR3 protein results from TCRdb running MiXCR on the multiplex PCR reads. The data hold about 20,000 distinct CDR3 sequences, with approximately 80% observed a single time. The sample comprised liver tumor tissue from sampling region 2. The subset denotes: tumor region T2, inferior pole. These TCRs come from a woman under 40 with primary liver carcinoma and hepatitis B virus infection.

In regard to this clonotype: Likely a read error: the CDR3 ends without its conserved phenylalanine or tryptophan. It is unclear where the CDR3 begins or ends on the DNA, so no DNA is shown, and the CDR3 is as TCRdb lists it. CDR3 sequence: CASSQLAGGLYEKYS. The chain links TRBV6-2 or TRBV6-3 to TRBJ2-7; the table gives TRBD2 as D, unverified against the DNA. The CDR3 spans 15 amino acids, including both terminal residues. Germline assignment: CDR1 MNHEY and CDR2 SVGEGT.

In its sample, this clonotype was seen once. A read error is likely, as this CDR3 ends without the conserved phenylalanine or tryptophan. It is unclear where the CDR3 begins or ends on the DNA, so no DNA is shown, and the CDR3 is as TCRdb lists it. This chain uses TRBV4-1 with TRBJ2-1. CDR1 and CDR2 from the germline V gene are MGHRA and YSYEKL. The CDR3 spans 13 amino acids, including both terminal residues. The CDR3: CASNQRLYNEEFL.

As regards this clonotype: A read error is likely, as this CDR3 ends without the conserved phenylalanine or tryptophan. The V and J genes are TRBV5-1 and TRBJ2-7; D is unresolved. Germline V CDR1 and CDR2: SGHRS, YFSETQ. CDR3 length: 14 amino acids. V was shortened by 0 bases and J by 3 bases, with 10 bases between the two germline ends. In DNA, the CDR3 is TGCGCCAGCAGCTTGGAAGTGGGCAACTACGAGCAGTACTCC. As protein: CASSLEVGNYEQYS.

On this clonotype: The junction shows a germline mismatch at one end, possibly a read error. The chain's CDR3 is CASSFAGTGGSSYEQYF. As DNA, the CDR3 is TGTGCCAGCAGCTTCGCCGGGACCGGCGGGAGCTCCTACGAACAGTACTTC. The V and J genes are TRBV6-5 and TRBJ2-7; 7 nucleotides agree with TRBD2. The CDR3 loop spans 17 amino acids. Per germline, CDR1 MNHEY and CDR2 SVGAGI.